The source of this T cell receptor (beta chain) is a study of a mutant IDH1 vaccine in newly diagnosed glioma (dated by TCRdb to about 2021). About the investigation overall: Patients were given eight vaccinations, in weeks 1, 3, 5, 7, 11, 15, 19 and 23, which matched visits V03 through V10. In the chemotherapy-containing groups, vaccination started alongside temozolomide cycles, whereas in patients who had radiotherapy alone it started 4-6 weeks after radiotherapy. Of the approximately 34 patients who were treated, approximately 60% were male and roughly 40% were female, and the mean age was roughly 40 years. Before enrollment, most patients had been given radiochemotherapy with temozolomide as standard therapy, while the rest had received either radiotherapy alone or temozolomide alone. Peripheral blood was drawn at six visits: V03 (baseline), V05, V07, V10, V12 and V13. For exploratory analyses, longitudinal TCRB deep sequencing was carried out in 25 to 30 treated patients wherever samples were available. What the authors observed across the whole study: According to the authors, sample limitations meant that analyses of patient blood samples could not be reproduced. Immune responses induced by the vaccine were seen in over 80% of patients across multiple MHC alleles. Selection of PBMC samples for TCRB deep sequencing was based on availability. No apparent relationship was observed between pseudoprogression and alterations in the top peripheral T cell clonotypes detected by TCRB sequencing.

The library was obtained by the immunoSEQ multiplex PCR assay. Following the manufacturer's protocol, the hsTCRB Kit was used to amplify rearranged TCR beta chain sequences. An Illumina MiSeq was used to sequence the TCRB libraries. In the source study's methods: The proprietary platform of the kit vendor was used for demultiplexing, trimming and gene mapping. TCRdb's version of the immuneACCESS table is confined to in-frame rearrangements and falls short of the full clone set. An unresolved V gene accounts for under half of the shortfall where checked; the remainder is of unknown origin. V, J and clone size reflect that table, while D and trimming were determined from the DNA. The sample table records about 25,000 clones; about three quarters of these occur just once. The ten largest account for roughly a tenth of the sample. A word on this clone: This clone's antigen is unknown. Base quality data are lacking; no much larger clone is found one base away.

The time point label here, explained by the study, means: week 5, during vaccination. Each vaccine dose, consisting of 300 ug of a 20-mer mutant IDH1 peptide in Montanide, was administered subcutaneously with topical imiquimod. Donors had newly diagnosed WHO grade 3 or 4 IDH1-mutant astrocytomas with loss of nuclear ATRX. The samples were drawn from NOA16, a multicentre, single-arm, open-label phase I trial in Germany that tested a mutant IDH1 peptide vaccine in humans for the first time. The DNeasy Blood and Tissue Kit was used to extract genomic DNA from EDTA blood for TCRB sequencing. V gives up 2 bases and J gives up 0 bases, and the segment between their germline ends measures 4 bases. The CDR3 measures 13 amino acids from cysteine to phenylalanine. Of the read, only the CDR3 DNA is kept; its 39 bases are in frame from base 1. The germline V gene sets CDR1 to SGHDN and CDR2 to FVKESK.

In this chain, TRBV14 is recombined with TRBJ2-5, with the D segment identity uncertain. The starting material was PBMCs, obtained from a glioma patient whose treatment included an IDH1 peptide vaccine. The clonotype originates from a man in his forties with glioma. The DNA sequence is TGTGCCAGCAGCCAACCTTACCAAGAGACCCAGTACTTC. Its amino acids are CASSQPYQETQYF.